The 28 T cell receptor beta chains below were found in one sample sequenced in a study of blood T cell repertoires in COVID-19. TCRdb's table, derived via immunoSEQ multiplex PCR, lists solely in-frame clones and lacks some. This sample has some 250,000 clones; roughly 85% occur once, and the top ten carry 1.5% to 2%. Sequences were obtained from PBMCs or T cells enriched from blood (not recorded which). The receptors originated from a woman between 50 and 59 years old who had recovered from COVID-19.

This chain's CDR3 is CASSASGTSYETQYF. CDR3 coding DNA: TGTGCCAGCAGCGCCTCCGGGACTAGTTACGAGACCCAGTACTTC. This chain connects TRBV9 to TRBJ2-5; 8 bases are a match to TRBD2. The trim removed 3 bases at V and 5 bases at J, leaving 9 bases unmatched. The germline V gene has CDR1 SGDLS and CDR2 YYNGEE. CDR3 size: 15 residues.

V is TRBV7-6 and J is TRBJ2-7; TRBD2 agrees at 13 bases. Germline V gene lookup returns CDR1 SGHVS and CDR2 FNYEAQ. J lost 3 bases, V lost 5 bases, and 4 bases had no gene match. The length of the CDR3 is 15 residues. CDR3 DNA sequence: TGTGCCAGCAGCCCAGGGACTAGCGGGGTCTACGAGCAGTACTTC. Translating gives CASSPGTSGVYEQYF.

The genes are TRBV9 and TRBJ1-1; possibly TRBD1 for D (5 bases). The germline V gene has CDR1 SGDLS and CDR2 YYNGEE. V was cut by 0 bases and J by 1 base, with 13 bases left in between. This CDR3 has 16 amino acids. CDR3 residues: CASSVGSWGSNTEAFF. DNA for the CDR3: TGTGCCAGCAGCGTAGGTTCATGGGGCTCGAACACTGAAGCTTTCTTT. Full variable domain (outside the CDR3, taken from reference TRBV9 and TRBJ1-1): DSGVTQTPKHLITATGQRVTLRCSPRSGDLSVYWYQQSLDQGLQFLIQYYNGEERAKGNILERFSAQQFPDLHSELNLSSLELGDSALYFCASSVGSWGSNTEAFFGQGTRLTVV.

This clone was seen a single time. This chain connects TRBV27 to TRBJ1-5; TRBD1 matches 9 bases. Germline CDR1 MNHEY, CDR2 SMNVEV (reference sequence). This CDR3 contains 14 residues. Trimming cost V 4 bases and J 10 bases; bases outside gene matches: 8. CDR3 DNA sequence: TGTGCCAGCAGTTCGGGACAGGGAACGGAACCCCAGCATTTT. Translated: CASSSGQGTEPQHF.

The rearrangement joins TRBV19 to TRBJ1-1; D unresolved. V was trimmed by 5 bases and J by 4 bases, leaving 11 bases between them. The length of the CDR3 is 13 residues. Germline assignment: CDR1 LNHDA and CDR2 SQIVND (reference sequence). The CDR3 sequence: CASSQQVRTEAFF. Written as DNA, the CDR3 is TGTGCCAGTAGTCAGCAGGTTCGCACTGAAGCTTTCTTT.

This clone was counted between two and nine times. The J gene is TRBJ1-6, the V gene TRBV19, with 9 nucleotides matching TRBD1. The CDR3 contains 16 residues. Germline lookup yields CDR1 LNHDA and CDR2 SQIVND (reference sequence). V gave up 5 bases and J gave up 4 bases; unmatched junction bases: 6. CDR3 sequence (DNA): TGTGCCAGTAGTTCCGGGACAGGGCCATATAATTCACCCCTCCACTTT. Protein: CASSSGTGPYNSPLHF.

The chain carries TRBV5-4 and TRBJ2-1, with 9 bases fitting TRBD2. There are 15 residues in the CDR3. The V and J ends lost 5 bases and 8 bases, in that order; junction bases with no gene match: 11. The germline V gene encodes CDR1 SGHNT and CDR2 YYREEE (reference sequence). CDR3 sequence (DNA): TGTGCCAGCAGTACCCGGCGGGAGGGTAAGGATGAGCAGTTCTTC. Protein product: CASSTRREGKDEQFF. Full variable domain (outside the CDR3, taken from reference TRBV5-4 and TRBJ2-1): ETGVTQSPTHLIKTRGQQVTLRCSSQSGHNTVSWYQQALGQGPQFIFQYYREEENGRGNFPPRFSGLQFPNYSSELNVNALELDDSALYLCASSTRREGKDEQFFGPGTRLTVL.

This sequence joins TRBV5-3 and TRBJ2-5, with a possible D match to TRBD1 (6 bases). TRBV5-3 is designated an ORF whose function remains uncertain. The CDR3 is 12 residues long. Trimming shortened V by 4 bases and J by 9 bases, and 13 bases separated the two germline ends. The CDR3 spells CARSPSDRPQYF. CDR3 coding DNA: TGTGCCAGAAGCCCATCAGACAGGCCCCAGTACTTC.

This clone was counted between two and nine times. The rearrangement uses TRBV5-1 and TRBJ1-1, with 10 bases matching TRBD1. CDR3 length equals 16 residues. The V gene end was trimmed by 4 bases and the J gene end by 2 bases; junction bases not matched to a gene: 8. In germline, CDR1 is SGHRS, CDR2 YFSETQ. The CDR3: CASSLTTGGVNTEAFF. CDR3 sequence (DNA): TGCGCCAGCAGCCTCACGACAGGGGGCGTTAACACTGAAGCTTTCTTT.

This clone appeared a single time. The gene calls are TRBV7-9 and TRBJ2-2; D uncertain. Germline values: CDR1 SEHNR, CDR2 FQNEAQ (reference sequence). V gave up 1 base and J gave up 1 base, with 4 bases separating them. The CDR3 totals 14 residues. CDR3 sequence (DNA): TGTGCCAGCAGCTTAGACAGGAACACCGGGGAGCTGTTTTTT. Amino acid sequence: CASSLDRNTGELFF. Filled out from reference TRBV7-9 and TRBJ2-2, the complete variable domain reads DTGVSQNPRHKITKRGQNVTFRCDPISEHNRLYWYRQTLGQGPEFLTYFQNEAQLEKSRLLSDRFSAERPKGSFSTLEIQRTEQGDSAMYLCASSLDRNTGELFFGEGSRLTVL.

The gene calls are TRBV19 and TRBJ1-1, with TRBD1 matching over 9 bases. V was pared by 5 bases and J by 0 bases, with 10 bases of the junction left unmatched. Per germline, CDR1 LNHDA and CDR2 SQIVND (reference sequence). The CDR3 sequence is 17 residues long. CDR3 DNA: TGTGCCAGTAGTCCTGAGGGACAGGGAAAAGTGAACACTGAAGCTTTCTTT. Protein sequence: CASSPEGQGKVNTEAFF.

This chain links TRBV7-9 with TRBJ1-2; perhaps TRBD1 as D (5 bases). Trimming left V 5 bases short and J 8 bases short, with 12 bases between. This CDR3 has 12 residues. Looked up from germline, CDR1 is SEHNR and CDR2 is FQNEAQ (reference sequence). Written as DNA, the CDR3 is TGTGCCAGCAGCCCGGGGGGGATCGGCTACACCTTC. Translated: CASSPGGIGYTF. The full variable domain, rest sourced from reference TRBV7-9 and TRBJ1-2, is DTGVSQNPRHKITKRGQNVTFRCDPISEHNRLYWYRQTLGQGPEFLTYFQNEAQLEKSRLLSDRFSAERPKGSFSTLEIQRTEQGDSAMYLCASSPGGIGYTFGSGTRLTVV.

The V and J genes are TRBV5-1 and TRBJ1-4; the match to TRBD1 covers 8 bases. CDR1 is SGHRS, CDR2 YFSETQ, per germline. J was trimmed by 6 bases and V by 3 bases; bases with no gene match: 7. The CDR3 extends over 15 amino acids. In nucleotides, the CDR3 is TGCGCCAGCAGCTCCCGGACAGGGATGGATGAAAAACTGTTTTTT. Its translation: CASSSRTGMDEKLFF. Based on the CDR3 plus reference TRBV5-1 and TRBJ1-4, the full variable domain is KAGVTQTPRYLIKTRGQQVTLSCSPISGHRSVSWYQQTPGQGLQFLFEYFSETQRNKGNFPGRFSGRQFSNSRSEMNVSTLELGDSALYLCASSSRTGMDEKLFFGSGTQLSVL.

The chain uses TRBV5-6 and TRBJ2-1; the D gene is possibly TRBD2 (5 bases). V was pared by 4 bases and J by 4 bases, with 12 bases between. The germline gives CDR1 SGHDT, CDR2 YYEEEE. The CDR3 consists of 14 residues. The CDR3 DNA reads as TGTGCCAGCAGCCAAGGACTGCTTTACAATGAGCAGTTCTTC. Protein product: CASSQGLLYNEQFF.

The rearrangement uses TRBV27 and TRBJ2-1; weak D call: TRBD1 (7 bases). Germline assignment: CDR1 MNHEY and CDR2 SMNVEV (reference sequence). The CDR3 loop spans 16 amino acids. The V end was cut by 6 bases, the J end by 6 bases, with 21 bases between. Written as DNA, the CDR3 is TGTGCCAGCAGCCGAATTGGGACAGTGGGGGGCAATGAGCAGTTCTTC. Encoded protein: CASSRIGTVGGNEQFF.

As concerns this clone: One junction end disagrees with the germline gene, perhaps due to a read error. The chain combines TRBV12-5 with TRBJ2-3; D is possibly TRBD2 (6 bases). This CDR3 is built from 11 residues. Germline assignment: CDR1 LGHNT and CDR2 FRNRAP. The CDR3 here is CASGLERRGTF. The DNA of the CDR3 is TGTGCTAGTGGTTTGGAACGGCGGGGTACCTTT.

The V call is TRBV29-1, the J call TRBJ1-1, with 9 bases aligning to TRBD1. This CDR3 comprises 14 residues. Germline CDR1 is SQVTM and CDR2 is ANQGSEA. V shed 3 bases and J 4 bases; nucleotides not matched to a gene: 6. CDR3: CSVENRGLGTEAFF. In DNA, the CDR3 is TGCAGCGTTGAGAACAGGGGGCTGGGCACTGAAGCTTTCTTT.

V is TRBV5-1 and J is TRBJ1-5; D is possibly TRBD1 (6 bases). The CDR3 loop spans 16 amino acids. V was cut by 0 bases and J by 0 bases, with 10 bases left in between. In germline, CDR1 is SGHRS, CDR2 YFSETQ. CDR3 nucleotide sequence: TGCGCCAGCAGCTTGGAGGGGGACCTTAGCAATCAGCCCCAGCATTTT. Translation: CASSLEGDLSNQPQHF.

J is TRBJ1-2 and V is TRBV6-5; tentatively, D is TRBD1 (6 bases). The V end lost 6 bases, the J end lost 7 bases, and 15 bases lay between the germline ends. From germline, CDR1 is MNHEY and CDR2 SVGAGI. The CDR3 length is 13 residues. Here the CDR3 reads CASRPRGAVGYTF. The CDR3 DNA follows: TGTGCCAGCAGACCCCGGGGGGCGGTTGGCTACACCTTC.

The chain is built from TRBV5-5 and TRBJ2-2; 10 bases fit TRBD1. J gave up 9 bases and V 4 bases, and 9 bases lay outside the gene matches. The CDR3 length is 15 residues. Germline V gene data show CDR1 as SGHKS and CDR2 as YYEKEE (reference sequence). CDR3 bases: TGTGCCAGCAGCACGACAGGGGGCGGACCAAGGGAGCTGTTTTTT. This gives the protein CASSTTGGGPRELFF.

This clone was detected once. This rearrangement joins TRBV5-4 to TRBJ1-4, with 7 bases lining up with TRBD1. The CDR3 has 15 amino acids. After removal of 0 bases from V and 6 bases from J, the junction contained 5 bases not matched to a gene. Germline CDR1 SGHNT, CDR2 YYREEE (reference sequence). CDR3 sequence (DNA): TGTGCCAGCAGCTTGGCGTTTGGACAGGATGAAAAACTGTTTTTT. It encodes CASSLAFGQDEKLFF.

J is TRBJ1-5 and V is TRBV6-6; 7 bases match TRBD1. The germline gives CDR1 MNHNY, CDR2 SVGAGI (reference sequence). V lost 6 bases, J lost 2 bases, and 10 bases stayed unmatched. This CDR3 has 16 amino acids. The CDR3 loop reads CASSTLQGRRNQPQHF. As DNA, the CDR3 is TGTGCCAGCAGCACCTTACAGGGGCGTCGCAATCAGCCCCAGCATTTT.

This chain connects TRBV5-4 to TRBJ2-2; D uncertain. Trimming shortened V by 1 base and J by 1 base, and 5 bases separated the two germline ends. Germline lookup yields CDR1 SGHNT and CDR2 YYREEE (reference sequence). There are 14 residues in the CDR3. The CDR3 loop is CASSLKRNTGELFF. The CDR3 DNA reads TGTGCCAGCAGCTTGAAGCGGAACACCGGGGAGCTGTTTTTT.

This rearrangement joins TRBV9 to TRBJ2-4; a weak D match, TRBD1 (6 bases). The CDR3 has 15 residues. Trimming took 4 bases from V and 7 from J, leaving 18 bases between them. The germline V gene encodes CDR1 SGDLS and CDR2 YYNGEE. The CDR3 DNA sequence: TGTGCCAGCAGCAGAATACAGGGCCCCCCGAACATTCAGTACTTC. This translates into CASSRIQGPPNIQYF.

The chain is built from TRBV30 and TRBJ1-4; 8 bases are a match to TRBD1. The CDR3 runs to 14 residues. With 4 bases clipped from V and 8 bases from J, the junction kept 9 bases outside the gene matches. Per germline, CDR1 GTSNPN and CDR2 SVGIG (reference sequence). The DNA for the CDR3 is TGTGCCTGGAAACCTCGGACAGGGTTAGAAAAACTGTTTTTT. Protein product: CAWKPRTGLEKLFF.

The CDR3 spells CASSFSGGEIVDEQFF. In nucleotides, the CDR3 is TGTGCCAGCAGTTTTTCTGGGGGCGAAATTGTCGATGAGCAGTTCTTC. The chain uses TRBV27 and TRBJ2-1; the D gene is possibly TRBD1 (6 bases). The CDR3 is 16 residues long. Between the trimmed V and J ends, which lost 3 bases and 8 bases, there was a span of 20 bases. Germline CDR1 reads MNHEY; CDR2 reads SMNVEV (reference sequence).

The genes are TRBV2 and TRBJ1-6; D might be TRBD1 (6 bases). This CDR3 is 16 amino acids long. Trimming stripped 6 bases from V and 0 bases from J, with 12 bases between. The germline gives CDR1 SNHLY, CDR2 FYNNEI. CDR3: CASRYRESSYNSPLHF. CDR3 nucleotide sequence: TGTGCCAGCAGGTACAGGGAGAGCTCCTATAATTCACCCCTCCACTTT.

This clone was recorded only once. For the CDR3, the DNA is TGTGCCAGCAGTGAAATGCGGACTAATGAAAAACTGTTTTTT. This sequence encodes CASSEMRTNEKLFF. The chain carries TRBV28 and TRBJ1-4; D is unresolved. Germline CDR1 MDHEN, CDR2 SYDVKM. The CDR3 is 14 residues long. With 5 bases removed from V and 2 bases from J, the gap between germline ends came to 9 bases. Combining the CDR3 with reference TRBV28 and TRBJ1-4 gives the whole variable domain DVKVTQSSRYLVKRTGEKVFLECVQDMDHENMFWYRQDPGLGLRLIYFSYDVKMKEKGDIPEGYSVSREKKERFSLILESASTNQTSMYLCASSEMRTNEKLFFGSGTQLSVL.